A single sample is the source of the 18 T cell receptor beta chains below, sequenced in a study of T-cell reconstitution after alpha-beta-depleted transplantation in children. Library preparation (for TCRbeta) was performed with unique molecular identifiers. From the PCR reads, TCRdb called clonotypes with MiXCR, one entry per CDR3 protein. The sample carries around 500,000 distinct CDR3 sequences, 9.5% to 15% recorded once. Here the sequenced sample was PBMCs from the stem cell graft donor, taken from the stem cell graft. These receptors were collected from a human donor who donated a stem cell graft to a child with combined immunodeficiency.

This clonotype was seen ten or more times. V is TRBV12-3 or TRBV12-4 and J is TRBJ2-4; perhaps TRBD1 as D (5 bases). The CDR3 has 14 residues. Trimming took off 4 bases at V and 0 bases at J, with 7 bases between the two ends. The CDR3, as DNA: TGTGCCAGCAGTTCGACAGTAGCCAAAAACATTCAGTACTTC. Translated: CASSSTVAKNIQYF.

CDR3 protein: CATSDRGLPDYNEQFF. The CDR3, as DNA: TGTGCCACCAGTGACAGGGGACTACCGGACTACAATGAGCAGTTCTTC. The chain uses TRBV24-1 and TRBJ2-1; a possible D gene is TRBD2 (7 bases). Germline V CDR1 and CDR2: KGHDR, SFDVKD. The CDR3 loop spans 16 amino acids. Deletions cut 4 bases from V and 3 bases from J, with 15 bases between.

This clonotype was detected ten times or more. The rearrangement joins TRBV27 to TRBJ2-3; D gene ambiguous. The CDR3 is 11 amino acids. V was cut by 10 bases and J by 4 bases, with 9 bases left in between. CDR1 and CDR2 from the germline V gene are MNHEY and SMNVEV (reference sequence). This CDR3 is CAIQEADTQYF. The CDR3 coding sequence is TGTGCCATCCAAGAGGCAGATACGCAGTATTTT.

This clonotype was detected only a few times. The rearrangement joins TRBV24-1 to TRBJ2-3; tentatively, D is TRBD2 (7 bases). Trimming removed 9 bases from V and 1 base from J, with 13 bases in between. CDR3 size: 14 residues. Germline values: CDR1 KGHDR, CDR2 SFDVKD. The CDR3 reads CATAGEGGTDTQYF. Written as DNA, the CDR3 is TGTGCCACCGCAGGGGAGGGGGGCACAGATACGCAGTATTTT.

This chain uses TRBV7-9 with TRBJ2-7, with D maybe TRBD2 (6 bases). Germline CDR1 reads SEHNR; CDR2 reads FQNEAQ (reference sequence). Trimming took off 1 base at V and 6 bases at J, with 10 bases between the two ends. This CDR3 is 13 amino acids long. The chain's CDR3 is CASSLDLEGEQYF. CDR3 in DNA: TGTGCCAGCAGCTTAGATCTGGAGGGCGAGCAGTACTTC.

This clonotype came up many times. This CDR3 reads CASSEDRPPSYEQYF. The CDR3 DNA reads TGTGCCAGCAGTGAAGACAGGCCACCGTCCTACGAGCAGTACTTC. V is TRBV25-1 and J is TRBJ2-7, with a tentative D call TRBD1 (6 bases). The V gene lost 2 bases and the J gene lost 1 base, with 12 bases spanning the gap. The germline CDR1 and CDR2 sequences are MGHDK and SYGVNS. This CDR3 spans 15 amino acids.

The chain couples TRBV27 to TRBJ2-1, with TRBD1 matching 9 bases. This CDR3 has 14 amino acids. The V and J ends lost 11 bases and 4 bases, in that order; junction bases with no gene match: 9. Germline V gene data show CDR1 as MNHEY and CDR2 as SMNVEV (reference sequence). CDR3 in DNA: TGTGCCGCCCAGGCCGGGACAGGGTACAATGAGCAGTTCTTC. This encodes CAAQAGTGYNEQFF.

The CDR3 DNA reads TGTGCCAGCAGCTTAGTTCGGGGCAGGAATGAGCAGTTCTTC. This gives the protein CASSLVRGRNEQFF. J is TRBJ2-1 and V is TRBV11-2; D tentatively reads TRBD1 or TRBD2 (5 bases each). Trimming stripped 1 base from V and 7 bases from J, with 11 bases between. The CDR3 spans 14 residues. CDR1 and CDR2 (germline): SGHAT, FQNNGV.

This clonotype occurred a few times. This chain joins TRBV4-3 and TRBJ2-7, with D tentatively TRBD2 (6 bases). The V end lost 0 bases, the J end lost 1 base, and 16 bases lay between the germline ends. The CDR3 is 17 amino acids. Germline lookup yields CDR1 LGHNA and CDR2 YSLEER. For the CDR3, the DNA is TGCGCCAGCAGCCAAGATAAGAGCGGAGGGCGGTCCTACGAGCAGTACTTC. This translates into CASSQDKSGGRSYEQYF.

The CDR3 DNA is TGCGCCAGCAGCTGGGGGGACCTCCAGGATACGCAGTATTTT. It encodes CASSWGDLQDTQYF. V gene TRBV5-1 combines with J gene TRBJ2-3; D perhaps matches TRBD2 (6 bases). CDR1 and CDR2 (germline): SGHRS, YFSETQ. V gave up 3 bases and J gave up 6 bases, with 14 bases separating them. The CDR3 is made up of 14 amino acids.

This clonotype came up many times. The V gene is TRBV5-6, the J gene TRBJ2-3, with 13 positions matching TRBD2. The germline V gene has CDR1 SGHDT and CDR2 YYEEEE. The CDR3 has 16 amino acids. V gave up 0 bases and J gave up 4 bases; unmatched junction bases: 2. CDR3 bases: TGTGCCAGCAGCTTGGCGACTAGCGGGAGGTCAGATACGCAGTATTTT. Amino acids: CASSLATSGRSDTQYF.

This CDR3 reads CASSVEPGRGPEAFF. The CDR3 region has the DNA TGTGCCAGCAGCGTCGAACCGGGCAGGGGCCCTGAAGCTTTCTTT. The rearrangement links TRBV11-2 to TRBJ1-1; the D gene is possibly TRBD1 (6 bases). The germline CDR1 and CDR2 sequences are SGHAT and FQNNGV. Trimming pared 5 bases from V and 6 bases from J, leaving 19 bases between. CDR3 length equals 15 residues.

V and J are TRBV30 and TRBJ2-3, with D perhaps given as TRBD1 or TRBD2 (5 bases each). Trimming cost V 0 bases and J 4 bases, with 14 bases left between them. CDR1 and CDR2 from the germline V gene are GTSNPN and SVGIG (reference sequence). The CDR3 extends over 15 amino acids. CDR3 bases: TGTGCCTGGAGTGTACGGCGAGGGGCCCCAGATACGCAGTATTTT. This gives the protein CAWSVRRGAPDTQYF.

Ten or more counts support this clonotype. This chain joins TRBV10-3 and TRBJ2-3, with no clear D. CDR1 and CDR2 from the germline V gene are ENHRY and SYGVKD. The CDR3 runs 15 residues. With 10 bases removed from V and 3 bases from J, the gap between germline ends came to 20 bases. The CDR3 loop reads CATRDPRSSTDTQYF. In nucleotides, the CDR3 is TGTGCCACCCGAGATCCCAGGAGTTCTACAGATACGCAGTATTTT.

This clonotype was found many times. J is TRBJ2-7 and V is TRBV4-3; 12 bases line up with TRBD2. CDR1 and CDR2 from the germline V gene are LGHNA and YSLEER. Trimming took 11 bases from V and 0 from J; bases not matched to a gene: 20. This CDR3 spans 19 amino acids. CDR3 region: CALGPTGLAGQRYSYEQYF. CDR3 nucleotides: TGCGCCCTAGGGCCTACGGGACTAGCGGGCCAACGCTACTCCTACGAGCAGTACTTC.

The CDR3 loop is CASSLSLAANNEQFF. CDR3 bases: TGTGCCAGCAGCTTAAGTCTAGCGGCCAACAATGAGCAGTTCTTC. The gene calls are TRBV7-8 and TRBJ2-1; TRBD2 aligns across 7 bases. CDR3 length: 15 residues. Trimming cost V 2 bases and J 5 bases; bases outside gene matches: 6. Germline V gene sequence: CDR1 SGHVS, CDR2 FQNEAQ.

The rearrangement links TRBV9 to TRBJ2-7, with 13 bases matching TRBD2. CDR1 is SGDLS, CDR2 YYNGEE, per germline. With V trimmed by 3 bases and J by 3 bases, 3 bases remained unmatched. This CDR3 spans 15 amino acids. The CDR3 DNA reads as TGTGCCAGCAGCGAAGGGACTAGCGGGGACTACGAGCAGTACTTC. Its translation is CASSEGTSGDYEQYF. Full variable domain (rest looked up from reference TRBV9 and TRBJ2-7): DSGVTQTPKHLITATGQRVTLRCSPRSGDLSVYWYQQSLDQGLQFLIQYYNGEERAKGNILERFSAQQFPDLHSELNLSSLELGDSALYFCASSEGTSGDYEQYFGPGTRLTVT.

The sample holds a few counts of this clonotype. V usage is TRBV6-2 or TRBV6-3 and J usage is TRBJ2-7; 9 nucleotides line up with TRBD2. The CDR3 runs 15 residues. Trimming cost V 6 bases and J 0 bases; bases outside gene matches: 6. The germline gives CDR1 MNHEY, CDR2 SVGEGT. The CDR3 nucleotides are TGTGCCAGCAGCCTCCTAGCGGGGCTCTCCTACGAGCAGTACTTC. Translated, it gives CASSLLAGLSYEQYF.